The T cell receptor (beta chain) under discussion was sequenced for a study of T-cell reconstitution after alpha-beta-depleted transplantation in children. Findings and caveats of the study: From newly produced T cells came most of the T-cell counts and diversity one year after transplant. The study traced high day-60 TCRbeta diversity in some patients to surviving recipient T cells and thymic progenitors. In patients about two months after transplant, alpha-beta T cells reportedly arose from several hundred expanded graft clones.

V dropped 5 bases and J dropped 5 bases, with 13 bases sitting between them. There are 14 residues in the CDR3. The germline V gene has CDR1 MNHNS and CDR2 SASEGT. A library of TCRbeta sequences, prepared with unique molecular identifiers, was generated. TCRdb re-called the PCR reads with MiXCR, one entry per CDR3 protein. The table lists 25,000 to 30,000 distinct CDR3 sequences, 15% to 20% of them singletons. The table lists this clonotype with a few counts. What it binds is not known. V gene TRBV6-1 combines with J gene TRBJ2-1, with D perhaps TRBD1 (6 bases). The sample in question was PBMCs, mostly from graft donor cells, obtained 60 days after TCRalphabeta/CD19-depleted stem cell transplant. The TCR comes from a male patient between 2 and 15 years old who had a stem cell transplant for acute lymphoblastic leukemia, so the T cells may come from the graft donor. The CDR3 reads CASSQGMAHNEQFF. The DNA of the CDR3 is TGTGCCAGCAGTCAGGGGATGGCCCACAATGAGCAGTTCTTC.